A selection of T cell receptor beta chains follows, all from one sample in a study of T cell changes during pregnancy in multiple sclerosis. The assay was immunoSEQ multiplex PCR, and TCRdb's table has in-frame clones only and misses some. The top ten hold around 0.38% of the sample, which has about 52,000 clones, just over 90% seen once. Material: CD4+ T cells from peripheral blood mononuclear cells, obtained before pregnancy. These receptors all come from a female donor with multiple sclerosis, enrolled in a pregnancy study. Both conserved end residues are part of each CDR3. D genes are given only for firm matches. Not all rows give a size; the values are once, few, many and, for expanded clones, a class.

v_call	j_call	clone_size	d_call	cdr3_aa	cdr3_nt
TRBV7-8	TRBJ2-1	-	-	CASSYPPRDNEQFF	TGTGCCAGCAGCTACCCCCCCAGGGACAATGAGCAGTTCTTC
TRBV28	TRBJ2-5	-	-	CASGNPGVETQYF	TGTGCCAGCGGGAATCCAGGGGTTGAGACCCAGTACTTC
TRBV7-8	TRBJ1-1	-	-	CASSLSAGAINTEAFF	TGTGCCAGCAGCTTATCAGCAGGGGCCATTAACACTGAAGCTTTCTTT
TRBV5-4	TRBJ1-1	-	TRBD1	CASSADRLNTEAFF	TGTGCCAGCAGCGCGGACAGGCTGAACACTGAAGCTTTCTTT
TRBV19	TRBJ1-3	-	-	CARICHGRFGNTIYF	TGTGCCAGGATATGTCACGGGAGGTTTGGAAACACCATATATTTT
TRBV7-2	TRBJ2-3	-	TRBD2	CASSRFGTSGTSTDTQYF	TGTGCCAGCAGCCGTTTCGGGACTAGCGGGACTAGCACAGATACGCAGTATTTT
TRBV7-3	TRBJ2-1	-	-	CASSLWADSSYNEQFF	TGTGCCAGCAGCTTATGGGCGGACAGCTCCTACAATGAGCAGTTCTTC
TRBV5-1	TRBJ1-4	-	TRBD1	CASRAKTGTGNEKLFF	TGCGCCAGCAGAGCGAAGACCGGGACAGGGAATGAAAAACTGTTTTTT
TRBV4-2	TRBJ2-3	-	-	CASSQGGTGDTQYF	TGTGCCAGCAGCCAAGGCGGGACTGGAGATACGCAGTATTTT
TRBV5-8	TRBJ2-5	-	TRBD1	CASSLGGGAETQYF	TGTGCCAGCAGCTTGGGAGGGGGCGCGGAGACCCAGTACTTC
TRBV28	TRBJ2-1	-	TRBD1	CASSNWGQGFYNEQFF	TGTGCCAGCAGCAATTGGGGACAGGGATTTTACAATGAGCAGTTCTTC
TRBV28	TRBJ2-4	-	-	CASSLPLTRSRGKNIQYF	TGTGCCAGCAGTTTACCCCTGACTAGATCGCGGGGCAAAAACATTCAGTACTTC
TRBV5-6	TRBJ1-2	-	-	CASSLERRATWDGYTF	TGTGCCAGCAGCTTGGAGAGGAGGGCAACGTGGGATGGCTACACCTTC
TRBV23-1	TRBJ2-3	-	TRBD2	CASSPPKTPSGTDTQYF	TGCGCCAGCAGTCCCCCCAAAACTCCTAGCGGGACAGATACGCAGTATTTT
TRBV7-9	TRBJ2-1	-	TRBD2	CASSGRGLAGNNEQFF	TGTGCCAGCAGCGGCCGGGGACTAGCGGGAAACAATGAGCAGTTCTTC
TRBV5-4	TRBJ1-5	-	-	CASSLGGGSNQPQHF	TGTGCCAGCAGCCTGGGGGGGGGAAGCAATCAGCCCCAGCATTTT
TRBV7-9	TRBJ2-1	-	-	CASSFRGSAYNEQFF	TGTGCCAGCAGCTTCCGGGGGAGCGCCTACAATGAGCAGTTCTTC
TRBV21-1	TRBJ1-1	-	-	CASSSRGRDTEAFF	TGTGCCAGCAGCAGTCGGGGTCGGGACACTGAAGCTTTCTTT
TRBV5-1	TRBJ2-3	-	-	CASSLGLAAGPSTDTQYF	TGCGCCAGCAGCTTGGGACTCGCGGCGGGGCCTAGCACAGATACGCAGTATTTT
TRBV14	TRBJ1-1	-	TRBD1	CASSPIGQGAWGTEAFF	TGTGCCAGCAGCCCCATCGGGCAGGGGGCGTGGGGCACTGAAGCTTTCTTT
TRBV19	TRBJ1-4	-	-	CASRQNRADREKLFF	TGTGCCAGTAGACAAAACAGGGCGGATCGGGAAAAACTGTTTTTT
TRBV29-1	TRBJ2-1	-	-	CSVGRLGGSYNEQFF	TGCAGCGTTGGACGACTAGGTGGTAGCTACAATGAGCAGTTCTTC
TRBV4-2	TRBJ2-1	few	TRBD2	CASSHATSGSGGEQFF	TGTGCCAGCAGCCACGCTACTAGCGGGAGCGGGGGTGAGCAGTTCTTC
TRBV5-1	TRBJ2-1	-	-	CASSLESGFYNEQFF	TGCGCCAGCAGCTTGGAAAGCGGGTTTTACAATGAGCAGTTCTTC
TRBV4-2	TRBJ2-3	-	TRBD2	CASSQGGGEADTQYF	TGTGCCAGCAGCCAAGGGGGAGGGGAAGCAGATACGCAGTATTTT
TRBV28	TRBJ1-2	-	-	CASRPGGDSYGYTF	TGTGCCAGCAGGCCAGGAGGGGATAGCTATGGCTACACCTTC
TRBV28	TRBJ2-4	-	-	CASSFGGSKNIQYF	TGTGCCAGCAGTTTCGGGGGTTCCAAAAACATTCAGTACTTC
TRBV19	TRBJ1-3	once	-	CASSFLSGNTIYF	TGTGCCAGTAGTTTCCTCTCTGGAAACACCATATATTTT
TRBV6-6	TRBJ1-2	-	TRBD1	CASRDRGEGYGYTF	TGTGCCAGCAGGGACAGGGGAGAGGGTTATGGCTACACCTTC
TRBV19	TRBJ1-1	-	-	CASRSDTRPNTEAFF	TGTGCCAGTAGATCGGACACACGCCCGAACACTGAAGCTTTCTTT
TRBV7-8	TRBJ2-5	-	-	CASSSSSETQYF	TGTGCCAGCAGCTCCTCGTCTGAGACCCAGTACTTC
TRBV29-1	TRBJ2-7	-	TRBD2	CSVALAGGDEQYF	TGCAGCGTTGCCCTAGCGGGAGGGGACGAGCAGTACTTC
TRBV7-8	TRBJ2-7	-	-	CASSLVTGYEQYF	TGTGCCAGCAGCTTAGTAACGGGGTACGAGCAGTACTTC
TRBV6-5	TRBJ1-1	once	TRBD1	CASRWTGPFYTEAFF	TGTGCCAGCAGGTGGACAGGACCCTTTTACACTGAAGCTTTCTTT
TRBV4-2	TRBJ2-5	-	-	CASSGGGGETQYF	TGTGCCAGCAGCGGGGGGGGCGGAGAGACCCAGTACTTC
TRBV27	TRBJ1-2	-	-	CASSLSFSGGGYGYTF	TGTGCCAGCAGTTTATCATTCTCCGGGGGAGGCTATGGCTACACCTTC
TRBV5-4	TRBJ2-5	-	-	CASSLGGGGGKETQYF	TGTGCCAGCAGCTTGGGGGGTGGGGGAGGAAAAGAGACCCAGTACTTC
TRBV11-2	TRBJ1-2	-	TRBD1	CASSKDRAHGYTF	TGTGCCAGCAGCAAGGACAGGGCCCATGGCTACACCTTC
TRBV28	TRBJ2-7	-	TRBD1	CASSTPTGGSPYEQYF	TGTGCCAGCAGTACGCCGACAGGGGGCTCTCCCTACGAGCAGTACTTC
TRBV18	TRBJ1-2	-	TRBD1	CASSPGGGAYYGYTF	TGTGCCAGCTCACCAGGAGGGGGCGCGTACTATGGCTACACCTTC
TRBV11-3	TRBJ2-1	-	TRBD2	CASSPGLAGYEQFF	TGTGCCAGCAGCCCGGGACTAGCGGGTTATGAGCAGTTCTTC
TRBV19	TRBJ2-2	-	TRBD2	CASSPGLAGGLGAGELFF	TGTGCCAGTAGTCCCGGACTAGCGGGAGGGCTTGGGGCCGGGGAGCTGTTTTTT